This T cell receptor beta chain was sequenced during a study of cytomegalovirus exposure and HLA in healthy donors. The study's findings and limits: Reportedly, fewer N-insertions than the approximately 600-donor mean appeared in an Asian-associated ancestry cluster in a later analysis. Segments of the TCR beta V type were, in most cases, productive about 87% or about 30% of the time in an earlier analysis.

Germline lookup yields CDR1 MNHNS and CDR2 SASEGT. V shed 6 bases, J shed 8 bases, and the junction held 9 bases outside the gene matches. The CDR3 is made up of 14 amino acids. This clone was detected only a few times. Its specificity is not known. PCR primers comprised 60 Vbeta and 13 Jbeta primers. The data were produced by immunoSEQ multiplex PCR, yet TCRdb's version contains in-frame clones alone and is incomplete. This table has about 170,000 clones, 80% to 85% appearing once. Source material: PBMCs. The chain couples TRBV6-1 to TRBJ2-1, with TRBD2 matching over 8 bases. This receptor was identified in a boy younger than 10 in good health and CMV-seronegative. In DNA form, the CDR3 reads TGTGCCAGCAGGGAGACCGGGGGGGGCTATGAGCAGTTCTTC. This encodes CASRETGGGYEQFF.